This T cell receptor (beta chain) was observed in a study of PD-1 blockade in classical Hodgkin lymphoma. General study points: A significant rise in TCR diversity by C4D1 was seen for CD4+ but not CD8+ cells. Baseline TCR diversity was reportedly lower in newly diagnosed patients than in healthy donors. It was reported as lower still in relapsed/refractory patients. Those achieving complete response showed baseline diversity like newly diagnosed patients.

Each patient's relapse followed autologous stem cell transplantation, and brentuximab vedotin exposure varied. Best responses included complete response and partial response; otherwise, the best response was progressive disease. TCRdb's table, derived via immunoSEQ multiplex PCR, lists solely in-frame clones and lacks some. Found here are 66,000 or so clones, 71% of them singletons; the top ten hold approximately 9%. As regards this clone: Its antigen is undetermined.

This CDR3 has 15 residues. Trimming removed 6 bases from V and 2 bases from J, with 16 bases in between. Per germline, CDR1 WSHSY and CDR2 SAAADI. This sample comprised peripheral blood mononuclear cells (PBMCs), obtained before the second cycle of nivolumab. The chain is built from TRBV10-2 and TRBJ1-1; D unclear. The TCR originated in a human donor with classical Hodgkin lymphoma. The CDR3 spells CASRLNGLGNTEAFF. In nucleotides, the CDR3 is TGCGCCAGCAGACTTAACGGTCTGGGAAACACTGAAGCTTTCTTT.